Below, 21 T cell receptor beta chains from the same sample are listed, as sequenced in a study of PD-L1 blockade in urothelial cancer. Here immunoSEQ multiplex PCR was the method, and the copy in TCRdb shows in-frame clones only, minus some. Among about 82,000 clones listed, 82% were seen once. This sample comprised PBMCs, obtained around atezolizumab (anti-PD-L1) treatment. The receptors here all came from a man between 70 and 80 years old with urothelial cancer.

V usage is TRBV2 and J usage is TRBJ2-1, with 13 positions matching TRBD2. The germline gives CDR1 SNHLY, CDR2 FYNNEI. The CDR3 has 17 amino acids. The ends lost 3 bases at V and 6 bases at J; junction bases unmatched: 8. Here the CDR3 DNA reads TGTGCCAGCAGTGATGGACTAGCGGGGGCTGGGGGCAATGAGCAGTTCTTC. The encoded protein is CASSDGLAGAGGNEQFF. Variable domain in full (rest from reference TRBV2 and TRBJ2-1): EPEVTQTPSHQVTQMGQEVILRCVPISNHLYFYWYRQILGQKVEFLVSFYNNEISEKSEIFDDQFSVERPDGSNFTLKIRSTKLEDSAMYFCASSDGLAGAGGNEQFFGPGTRLTVL.

This clone appeared a single time. The J gene is TRBJ2-7, the V gene TRBV28, with D perhaps matching TRBD2 (6 bases). Germline V gene lookup returns CDR1 MDHEN and CDR2 SYDVKM. The CDR3 extends over 14 amino acids. Deletions cut 10 bases from V and 5 bases from J, with 21 bases between. CDR3 protein: CAIGGLAGLDEQYF. CDR3 DNA sequence: TGTGCCATAGGAGGGCTTGCGGGTCTCGACGAGCAGTACTTC.

This clone was detected once. V usage is TRBV9 and J usage is TRBJ2-2; TRBD2 is a possible D gene (5 bases). The CDR3 consists of 15 residues. The germline V gene encodes CDR1 SGDLS and CDR2 YYNGEE. The V and J ends lost 4 bases and 5 bases respectively, with 15 bases between them. The chain's CDR3 is CASSLTLGDTGELFF. The CDR3 DNA sequence: TGTGCCAGCAGCTTAACCTTGGGAGATACCGGGGAGCTGTTTTTT.

The chain has TRBV5-5 and TRBJ1-5, with 8 nucleotides matching TRBD1. Trimming removed 5 bases from V and 7 bases from J; junction bases left unmatched: 5. This CDR3 has 13 amino acids. Germline V gene lookup returns CDR1 SGHKS and CDR2 YYEKEE (reference sequence). This chain's CDR3 is CASRYDRGQPQHF. CDR3 coding DNA: TGTGCCAGCAGGTATGACAGGGGCCAGCCCCAGCATTTT.

This clone appeared a few times. The chain uses TRBV29-1 and TRBJ2-1, with TRBD2 matching over 7 bases. Germline values: CDR1 SQVTM, CDR2 ANQGSEA. The CDR3 extends over 15 amino acids. J lost 9 bases, V lost 1 base, and 12 bases had no gene match. In DNA form, the CDR3 reads TGCAGCGTTGAAGTTTTCTCGCGGGGGTCGGTTGAGCAGTTCTTC. This translates into CSVEVFSRGSVEQFF.

This chain joins TRBV9 and TRBJ1-3, with 9 positions matching TRBD1. V shed 7 bases and J 2 bases; nucleotides not matched to a gene: 1. This CDR3 comprises 13 residues. The germline CDR1 and CDR2 sequences are SGDLS and YYNGEE. CDR3 sequence (DNA): TGTGCCAGCGGGGACAGGGCTGGAAACACCATATATTTT. Its protein product is CASGDRAGNTIYF.

The chain uses TRBV28 and TRBJ1-2; D might be TRBD1 (6 bases). This CDR3 comprises 13 residues. V lost 6 bases and J lost 0, with 8 bases in between. Germline V lookup: CDR1 MDHEN, CDR2 SYDVKM. The CDR3 loop is CASRGAANYGYTF. For the CDR3, the DNA is TGTGCCAGCAGGGGGGCCGCTAACTATGGCTACACCTTC.

The chain carries TRBV5-4 and TRBJ2-5; 9 bases align to TRBD2. The CDR3 is 14 residues long. J was trimmed by 4 bases and V by 4 bases; bases with no gene match: 5. Looked up from germline, CDR1 is SGHNT and CDR2 is YYREEE (reference sequence). The CDR3 protein is CASSPETSGETQYF. As DNA, the CDR3 is TGTGCCAGCAGCCCTGAGACTAGCGGAGAGACCCAGTACTTC.

V is TRBV7-3 and J is TRBJ1-1; D gene ambiguous. The germline V and J ends were trimmed by 5 bases and 0 bases, with 7 bases remaining between them. The germline CDR1 and CDR2 sequences are SGHTA and FQGTGA. The CDR3 is 13 amino acids. The CDR3 DNA reads as TGTGCCAGCAGCGTCGACTTGAACACTGAAGCTTTCTTT. This translates into CASSVDLNTEAFF.

This chain connects TRBV7-3 to TRBJ2-1; TRBD2 agrees at 8 bases. This CDR3 contains 16 residues. The V gene's germline CDR1 is SGHTA and CDR2 FQGTGA. The V segment lost 0 bases and the J segment 3 bases; nucleotides outside the gene matches: 4. The CDR3 coding sequence is TGTGCCAGCAGCTTAACGGGGCGGGGGGTCTACAATGAGCAGTTCTTC. Its translation is CASSLTGRGVYNEQFF.

The chain is built from TRBV30 and TRBJ1-5; 7 nucleotides align to TRBD1. Germline V gene lookup returns CDR1 GTSNPN and CDR2 SVGIG (reference sequence). Germline trimming cut 2 bases from V and 4 bases from J; bases unmatched to any gene: 2. The CDR3 spans 13 residues. The CDR3 spells CAWSTQGNQPQHF. The CDR3 DNA reads as TGTGCCTGGAGTACACAGGGGAATCAGCCCCAGCATTTT.

For the CDR3, the DNA is TGTGCCAGCAGCCCATACACCGGGGAGCTGTTTTTT. Translation gives CASSPYTGELFF. The chain links TRBV5-6 to TRBJ2-2; D not resolved. Trimming removed 4 bases at V and 3 bases at J, with 4 bases between. This CDR3 region has 12 residues. CDR1 and CDR2 (germline): SGHDT, YYEEEE.

The chain carries TRBV10-3 and TRBJ1-5; 11 nucleotides agree with TRBD1. The CDR3 length is 16 residues. After removal of 3 bases from V and 2 bases from J, the junction contained 3 bases not matched to a gene. The germline V gene has CDR1 ENHRY and CDR2 SYGVKD. The CDR3 bases are TGTGCCATCAGTGATGGGACAGGGGGTCGCAATCAGCCCCAGCATTTT. Protein sequence: CAISDGTGGRNQPQHF.

This clone was detected only once. This chain uses TRBV4-1 with TRBJ1-4, with 10 bases aligning to TRBD1. Trimming removed 3 bases from V and 1 base from J; junction bases left unmatched: 8. This CDR3 has 18 amino acids. Germline CDR1 reads MGHRA; CDR2 reads YSYEKL. Here the CDR3 DNA reads TGCGCCAGCAGCCAGGGCCCGGGACAGGGGAGAACTAATGAAAAACTGTTTTTT. Translating it yields CASSQGPGQGRTNEKLFF.

The chain is built from TRBV5-1 and TRBJ2-7; 7 nucleotides line up with TRBD1. V dropped 3 bases and J dropped 5; count of bases not matched to a gene: 8. The CDR3 contains 14 residues. From germline, CDR1 is SGHRS and CDR2 YFSETQ. The CDR3 protein is CASSYRGLANEQYF. For the CDR3, the DNA is TGCGCCAGCAGCTATAGGGGGCTTGCAAACGAGCAGTACTTC.

The chain joins TRBV2 to TRBJ2-7, with 11 bases matching TRBD2. The CDR3 has 16 amino acids. After removal of 6 bases from V and 0 bases from J, the junction contained 7 bases not matched to a gene. The germline V gene has CDR1 SNHLY and CDR2 FYNNEI. CDR3 nucleotides: TGTGCCAGCAGCGACCCTAGCGGGAGGAGCTCCTACGAGCAGTACTTC. Translated, it gives CASSDPSGRSSYEQYF.

This clone was found once. The chain is built from TRBV5-1 and TRBJ1-2, with 8 bases aligning to TRBD1. The CDR3 sequence is 16 residues long. Germline-derived CDR1 and CDR2 are SGHRS and YFSETQ. After removal of 0 bases from V and 3 bases from J, the junction contained 7 bases not matched to a gene. CDR3 DNA sequence: TGCGCCAGCAGCTTGGGCCAGGGGGCGCGGGACTATGGCTACACCTTC. Translating gives CASSLGQGARDYGYTF.

The V gene is TRBV21-1, the J gene TRBJ1-4; TRBD1, the table's D call, lacks a check against the DNA. TRBV21-1 is a documented pseudogene. This CDR3 region has 21 residues. CDR3 protein: CASSKETQGNRVDWMGEKLFF. CDR3 DNA: TGTGCCAGCAGCAAAGAAACACAGGGAAATCGGGTTGATTGGATGGGTGAAAAACTGTTTTTT.

This clone was counted once. The chain is built from TRBV11-2 and TRBJ1-1; 9 nucleotides agree with TRBD1. The junction had 7 bases not matched to a gene; V was cut back by 5 bases and J by 6 bases. CDR3 length equals 14 residues. CDR1 and CDR2 from the germline V gene are SGHAT and FQNNGV. The DNA for the CDR3 is TGTGCCAGCAGCCGGGACAGGGCGACCGCTGAAGCTTTCTTT. Its translation is CASSRDRATAEAFF.

This rearrangement joins TRBV15 to TRBJ2-5; 10 bases line up with TRBD2. V trimming: 1 base; J trimming: 4 bases; junction bases outside the gene matches: 6. The CDR3 totals 16 residues. Germline V gene lookup returns CDR1 LNHNV and CDR2 YYDKDF (reference sequence). CDR3 region: CATSRGSASGGETQYF. Written as DNA, the CDR3 is TGTGCCACCAGCAGAGGATCGGCTAGCGGGGGAGAGACCCAGTACTTC. The entire variable domain, with the rest obtained from reference TRBV15 and TRBJ2-5, is as follows: DAMVIQNPRYQVTQFGKPVTLSCSQTLNHNVMYWYQQKSSQAPKLLFHYYDKDFNNEADTPDNFQSRRPNTSFCFLDIRSPGLGDTAMYLCATSRGSASGGETQYFGPGTRLLVL.

This chain connects TRBV5-1 to TRBJ2-3, with 8 nucleotides matching TRBD2. The CDR3 extends over 16 amino acids. Unmatched junction bases numbered 7, after V lost 4 bases and J lost 0 bases. CDR1 and CDR2 from the germline V gene are SGHRS and YFSETQ. The CDR3 here is CASSILPSGSTDTQYF. CDR3 sequence (DNA): TGCGCCAGCAGCATCCTTCCTAGCGGGAGCACAGATACGCAGTATTTT.